This T cell receptor (beta chain) was sequenced for a study of blood T cell repertoires in COVID-19. Overall study context: Italy, Spain and the United States were the sources of the convalescent and acute COVID-19 samples. From T cells, B-cell-depleted T cells, or PBMCs came the material, which was cDNA or gDNA.

In the original analysis: Scientists estimated how many nucleated cells there were by amplifying reference gene primers. Assay used: immunoSEQ multiplex PCR; TCRdb lists only in-frame clones, some missing. That table gives V, J and clone size, and the DNA gave D and trimming. This sample yields around 100,000 clones, of which 84% are seen a single time; 20% to 25% belongs to the top ten. Trimming stripped 7 bases from V and 11 bases from J, with 13 bases between. The CDR3 is 10 residues long. The V gene's germline CDR1 is DFQATT and CDR2 SNEGSKA (reference sequence). V is TRBV20-1 and J is TRBJ2-3; D uncertain. The TCR originated in a human donor in a cohort sampled during active COVID-19. The sample comprised peripheral blood. CDR3 sequence reads: CSVSPIGQYF. The CDR3 DNA is TGCAGTGTATCTCCAATCGGGCAGTATTTT.